This entry lists 14 T cell receptor beta chains sequenced from one sample in a study of T cell repertoires in cytomegalovirus infection. For these TCRs, the target antigens are not known. Each CDR3 protein is one row after TCRdb ran MiXCR on the reads. The sample yields about 700,000 distinct CDR3 sequences, around a third seen once. The material was cultured PBMCs, obtained from culture after CMV antigen stimulation. The receptors derive from a human donor in good health (CMV status not recorded). Some clones in this sample may be carry-over from other donors' samples.

J is TRBJ2-1 and V is TRBV4-1; D may be TRBD1 or TRBD2 (6 bases each). Germline V gives CDR1 MGHRA, CDR2 YSYEKL. The ends were cut back, 1 base at V and 7 bases at J, with 17 bases in the middle. This CDR3 is 16 amino acids long. CDR3 residues: CASSQGSGGQGNEQFF. CDR3 nucleotides: TGCGCCAGCAGCCAAGGGTCCGGGGGCCAGGGGAATGAGCAGTTCTTC.

This chain connects TRBV18 to TRBJ2-1; 9 nucleotides line up with TRBD1. V was clipped by 5 bases and J by 9 bases; unmatched bases: 8. Looked up from germline, CDR1 is KGHSH and CDR2 is LQKENI. CDR3 length: 14 amino acids. CDR3 DNA sequence: TGTGCCAGCTCAAGGGACAGGGAAAAAGGTGAGCAGTTCTTC. It is translated as CASSRDREKGEQFF.

There are a few counts of this clonotype. The J gene is TRBJ2-7, the V gene TRBV7-2; the D gene is possibly TRBD1 (6 bases). Germline V gene lookup returns CDR1 SGHTA and CDR2 FQGNSA. The CDR3 loop spans 13 amino acids. Trimming took off 0 bases at V and 11 bases at J, with 14 bases between the two ends. The CDR3 protein is CASSLATGLQKYF. Written as DNA, the CDR3 is TGTGCCAGCAGCTTAGCCACAGGGTTACAGAAGTACTTC.

There are a few counts of this clonotype. The CDR3 loop is CASSLGQPDYGYTF. The DNA for the CDR3 is TGTGCCAGCAGCTTAGGGCAGCCTGACTATGGCTACACCTTC. The chain carries TRBV7-9 and TRBJ1-2; unclear D gene. Germline-derived CDR1 and CDR2 are SEHNR and FQNEAQ (reference sequence). Trimming cost V 1 base and J 3 bases, with 9 bases left between them. CDR3 size: 14 residues.

This chain uses TRBV7-2 with TRBJ2-1; D is possibly TRBD1 or TRBD2 (5 bases each). Trimming removed 5 bases from V and 3 bases from J, with 14 bases in between. The CDR3 is 15 amino acids. Germline loops: CDR1 SGHTA, CDR2 FQGNSA. The CDR3 reads CASSLGDGGYNEQFF. CDR3 coding DNA: TGTGCCAGCAGCCTAGGGGATGGGGGCTACAATGAGCAGTTCTTC.

The V gene is TRBV28, the J gene TRBJ1-5, with TRBD1 as a possible D gene (6 bases). CDR1 MDHEN and CDR2 SYDVKM come from the germline V gene. This CDR3 has 15 residues. Trimming took off 7 bases at V and 7 bases at J, with 20 bases between the two ends. The CDR3 DNA reads TGTGCCAGCATTGGACAGACTTTTAGAACGCAGCCCCAGCATTTT. Amino acid sequence: CASIGQTFRTQPQHF.

This clonotype was seen repeatedly, ten times or more. This sequence joins TRBV7-2 and TRBJ2-5, with 11 bases that match TRBD2. The CDR3 spans 16 residues. V shed 2 bases, J shed 2 bases, and the junction held 4 bases outside the gene matches. The germline CDR1 and CDR2 sequences are SGHTA and FQGNSA. The CDR3 loop is CASSLLSGGAQETQYF. In DNA form, the CDR3 reads TGTGCCAGCAGCTTACTTAGCGGGGGGGCACAAGAGACCCAGTACTTC.

This clonotype has only a few counts. V gene TRBV6-4 combines with J gene TRBJ2-7, with TRBD1 matching 7 bases. This CDR3 is built from 15 residues. CDR1 and CDR2 (germline): MRHNA, SNTAGT. Germline trimming cut 5 bases from V and 0 bases from J; bases unmatched to any gene: 7. CDR3: CASSREDRTSYEQYF. The DNA for the CDR3 is TGTGCCAGCAGTCGAGAGGACAGGACCTCCTACGAGCAGTACTTC.

This clonotype showed up just a few times. The chain combines TRBV19 with TRBJ1-1; 9 positions match TRBD1. Germline V gene lookup returns CDR1 LNHDA and CDR2 SQIVND (reference sequence). The CDR3 has 15 residues. Trimming took 10 bases from V and 0 from J; bases not matched to a gene: 9. The DNA of the CDR3 is TGTGCCACCCACAGGGGGCTCTCCCTGAACACTGAAGCTTTCTTT. Translating gives CATHRGLSLNTEAFF.

The chain is built from TRBV7-2 and TRBJ2-6; the D gene is possibly TRBD2 (6 bases). Germline V gene lookup returns CDR1 SGHTA and CDR2 FQGNSA. The CDR3 is 19 amino acids. The V end was cut by 5 bases, the J end by 2 bases, with 22 bases between. CDR3 coding DNA: TGTGCCAGCAGCCGCATGCGGGGCGGGATCCGCGCTGGGGCCAACGTCCTGACTTTC. As protein: CASSRMRGGIRAGANVLTF.

The rearrangement joins TRBV7-8 to TRBJ1-1; D may be TRBD1 (5 bases). The CDR3 is 15 residues long. Germline lookup yields CDR1 SGHVS and CDR2 FQNEAQ. V lost 5 bases, J lost 4 bases, and 17 bases lay in between. The CDR3 region has the DNA TGTGCCAGCAGCCAAGCAGGGATTCGGCGCACTGAAGCTTTCTTT. Residues: CASSQAGIRRTEAFF.

This clonotype was recorded at least ten times. The chain links TRBV7-2 to TRBJ2-4; perhaps TRBD1 as D (6 bases). Germline V gene lookup returns CDR1 SGHTA and CDR2 FQGNSA. The CDR3 consists of 17 residues. The V and J ends lost 5 bases and 5 bases respectively, with 22 bases between them. The CDR3, as DNA: TGTGCCAGCAGCCGCAGCGCCGGGGCAGGGGTCCAAAACATTCAGTACTTC. Its translation: CASSRSAGAGVQNIQYF.

This clonotype was seen a handful of times. V is TRBV4-1 and J is TRBJ1-2; 8 nucleotides agree with TRBD1. This CDR3 is 16 amino acids long. The trim removed 3 bases at V and 0 bases at J, leaving 6 bases unmatched. CDR1 is MGHRA, CDR2 YSYEKL, per germline. Here the CDR3 DNA reads TGCGCCAGCAGCCATCTAGGACAGGGACCTAACTATGGCTACACCTTC. Translated, it gives CASSHLGQGPNYGYTF.

At least ten counts were recorded for this clonotype. The chain has TRBV7-2 and TRBJ2-3; D is uncertain. CDR1 and CDR2 (germline): SGHTA, FQGNSA. The germline V and J ends were trimmed by 7 bases and 4 bases, with 15 bases remaining between them. CDR3 length: 14 residues. The CDR3 reads CASTQTTVADTQYF. DNA of the CDR3: TGTGCCAGCACCCAAACTACCGTTGCAGATACGCAGTATTTT. The full variable domain, its missing parts supplied by reference TRBV7-2 and TRBJ2-3, is GAGVSQSPSNKVTEKGKDVELRCDPISGHTALYWYRQSLGQGLEFLIYFQGNSAPDKSGLPSDRFSAERTGGSVSTLTIQRTQQEDSAVYLCASTQTTVADTQYFGPGTRLTVL.